This TCR beta chain was recorded in a study of human thymus T cells. Sequencing used immunoSEQ multiplex PCR; TCRdb keeps in-frame clones, though not all of them. The data contain some 57,000 clones, approximately 95% of them singletons. V lost 6 bases to trimming and J lost 1 base, with 19 bases between them. The V gene's germline CDR1 is MNHEY and CDR2 SMNVEV (reference sequence). CDR3 length: 17 amino acids. The sequenced sample consisted of blood. The V and J genes are TRBV27 and TRBJ1-5; TRBD1 is a possible D gene (6 bases). The clonotype originates from a boy less than two years old with a congenital heart defect but otherwise immunologically healthy. The CDR3 sequence: CASRDNQGLWSNQPQHF. In DNA, the CDR3 is TGTGCCAGCAGAGATAACCAGGGGTTATGGAGCAATCAGCCCCAGCATTTT.